This record covers a single TCR beta chain. At a deep level, the assay was run. Profiling relied on immunoSEQ multiplex PCR, and the TCRdb table lists in-frame clones only, not all of them. Of around 2.5 million clones detected, over 85% appear once; the ten largest clones hold approximately 0.36%. This entry comes from a study of shared clonotypes between healthy human individuals. V was trimmed by 0 bases and J by 3 bases, leaving 9 bases between them. The V gene's germline CDR1 is ENHRY and CDR2 SYGVKD. The length of the CDR3 is 14 residues. The rearrangement links TRBV10-3 to TRBJ2-7; D may be TRBD2 (5 bases). This sequence originates from a man aged 18 to 29 in good health. Some clones in this sample may be carry-over from other donors' samples. Sequencing input: naive CD4+ T cells from PBMCs. Noted subset: CD45RA+ positively selected. Written as DNA, the CDR3 is TGTGCCATCAGTGAGTCTGAGGGTATCTACGAGCAGTACTTC. It specifies CAISESEGIYEQYF.